Sequencing of this TCR beta chain was carried out in a study of cytomegalovirus exposure and HLA in healthy donors. Study background: The 120 or so validation repertoires were reported in a later analysis to have been generated on the same platform as the roughly 720 first-cohort repertoires. General study results and limits: A list of about 160 TCR beta chains associated with cytomegalovirus was given. Usually a TCR sequence was rare, but some public TCRs were found in many donors. First-cohort TCR clusters were later found to tend to co-occur in the 120 or so validation repertoires.

The repertoire was sequenced with immunoSEQ multiplex PCR; TCRdb's copy has only in-frame clones and lacks some. The profile covers 100,000 to 150,000 clones, with roughly 88% appearing a single time and around 5.1% taken by the ten largest. CDR3 length equals 14 residues. Germline V gene sequence: CDR1 MNHNY, CDR2 SVGAGI (reference sequence). Trimming cost V 2 bases and J 2 bases, with 9 bases left between them. As regards this clone: The antigen is undetermined.

The sequence was obtained from a man between 18 and 29 years old in good health and CMV-seronegative. The sequenced material came from PBMCs. The chain recombines TRBV6-6 with TRBJ1-1; D is uncertain. The CDR3 reads CASSYRRVNTEAFF. The CDR3 DNA reads as TGTGCCAGCAGTTACCGCCGGGTAAACACTGAAGCTTTCTTT.